The clone carrying this T cell receptor (beta chain) has ten or more counts. Its antigen remains unknown. The total RNA that was extracted per sample amounted to at least 5.5 micrograms. V shed 7 bases, J shed 6 bases, and the junction held 8 bases outside the gene matches. This CDR3 spans 13 amino acids. The data stem from a study of blood T cells in healthy people across ages. The second PCR ran roughly 7 to 11 cycles with a sample-barcoded 5' primer and J-beta primers. Every sample gave at least 3 million paired-end reads containing CDR3. TCRdb fed the 5' RACE reads into MiXCR, producing one record per CDR3 protein. This sample yields just under 900,000 distinct CDR3 sequences, of which around 30% are seen a single time; 15% to 20% belongs to the top ten. Overall study findings and caveats: When set beside aged donors, long-lived donors presented more naive CD4+ cells and higher diversity.

The V and J genes are TRBV12-3 or TRBV12-4 and TRBJ2-7, with 8 bases fitting TRBD2. The material sequenced was blood. The clonotype comes from a woman older than 75 in good health. CDR3 in amino acids: CASTPSGGSEQYF. In DNA, the CDR3 is TGTGCCAGCACCCCTTCGGGGGGGTCCGAGCAGTACTTC.